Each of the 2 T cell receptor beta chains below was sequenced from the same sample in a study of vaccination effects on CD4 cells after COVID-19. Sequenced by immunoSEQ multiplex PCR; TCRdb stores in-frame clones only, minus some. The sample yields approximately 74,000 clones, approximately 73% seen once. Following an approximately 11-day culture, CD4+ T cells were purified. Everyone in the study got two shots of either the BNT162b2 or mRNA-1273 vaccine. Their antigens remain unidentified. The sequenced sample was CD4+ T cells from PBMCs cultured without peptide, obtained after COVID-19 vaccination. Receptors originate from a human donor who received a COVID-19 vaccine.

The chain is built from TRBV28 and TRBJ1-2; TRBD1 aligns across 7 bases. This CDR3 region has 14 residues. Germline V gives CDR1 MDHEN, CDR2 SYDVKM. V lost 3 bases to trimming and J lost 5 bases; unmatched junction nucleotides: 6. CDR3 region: CASSLTGIRYGYTF. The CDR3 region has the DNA TGTGCCAGCAGTTTGACAGGGATTCGATATGGCTACACCTTC.

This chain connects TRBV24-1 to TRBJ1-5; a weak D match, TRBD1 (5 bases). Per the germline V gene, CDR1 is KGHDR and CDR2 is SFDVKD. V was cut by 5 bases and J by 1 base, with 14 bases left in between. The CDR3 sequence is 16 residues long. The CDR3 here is CATSATDSESNQPQHF. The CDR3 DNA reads TGTGCCACCAGTGCCACCGACAGTGAGAGCAATCAGCCCCAGCATTTT.